The present T cell receptor beta chain was sequenced within a study of OX40 agonist ivuxolimab in advanced cancers. Regarding the study in general: Ivuxolimab was a fully human IgG2 agonistic monoclonal antibody targeting the costimulatory receptor OX40 (CD134). Intravenous ivuxolimab was administered to patients every 2 weeks at six dose levels: 0.01, 0.1, 0.3, 1.5, 3 and 10 mg/kg. Of the roughly 51 patients in dose escalation, 19 had hepatocellular carcinoma, some 15 had melanoma, 9 had renal cell carcinoma and 9 had head and neck cancer. In the dose-escalation cohort, around four fifths of patients were male, and the mean age was roughly 60 years, with a range of about 23 to 85. Patients were allowed to have had prior anti-PD-1, anti-PD-L1 or anti-CTLA-4 therapy, and around 40% of the dose-escalation patients had previously received checkpoint inhibitors. Three dose-escalation patients achieved partial responses, one with hepatocellular carcinoma and two with cutaneous melanoma. Peripheral TCRbeta sequencing aimed to test whether ivuxolimab altered TCR sequence diversity and caused clonal T-cell expansion. The paper reports the monotherapy dose-escalation portion (N of about 54 patients) of the phase I ivuxolimab trial. What the research found in general, with its limitations: At doses from 0.1 to 3.0 mg/kg, clonal expansion was seen in both CD4+ and CD8+ blood T cells between baseline and week 6. Low levels of normalized T-cell clonal expansion were also shown by some nonresponding patients. In the 0.1-3.0 mg/kg groups, partial responders had among the lowest normalized peripheral clonal expansion, particularly in CD8+ T cells. On average, CD8+ T cells showed more expanded clones than CD4+ T cells after ivuxolimab. The antigen specificity of the clonally expanded peripheral T cells was not determined.

The trial excluded patients who had a history of autoimmune disease or who were on systemic immunosuppression. In every dose cohort, peripheral blood was drawn for TCR sequencing at baseline, cycle 4 day 1, and cycle 7 day 1. Samples came from an open-label, multicenter, first-in-human phase I dose-escalation trial of ivuxolimab. Adults with locally advanced or metastatic melanoma, renal cell, hepatocellular, or head and neck squamous cell carcinoma were enrolled in the trial. CD4+ and CD8+ T cells were sorted separately from peripheral blood before TCR sequencing. Note on this clone: There is no known antigen for this receptor. The sample holds no much larger clone one base away, and base qualities are not on file.

The CDR3 sequence holds 15 residues, the cysteine and phenylalanine included. Here the CDR3 DNA is all that survives: 45 bases in frame from base 1. The germline V gene supplies CDR1 SGHTA and CDR2 FQGTGA. Trimming accounts for 4 bases at V and 9 bases at J, while the number of junction bases matched to no gene is 9. To sequence the TCRbeta CDR3 region, genomic DNA was isolated from the sorted cells. TCRbeta CDR3 regions were sequenced using the immunoSEQ Assay. Entries here come from immuneACCESS through TCRdb and include only in-frame sequences with V and J called. Some clones fail to appear in such tables; in the studies checked, an unresolved V gene covers under half of the shortfall, and the cause of the remainder is unknown. Present in this sample are over 75,000 clones, approximately 90% of which were seen just once. The biggest ten clones account for 0.33% of the sample.

The sequence came from an adult with an advanced solid tumor such as melanoma, head and neck, liver or kidney cancer. The specimen comprised CD4+ or CD8+ T cells sorted from blood, sampled in a trial of the OX40 agonist ivuxolimab. The rearrangement combines TRBV7-3 with TRBJ2-1; a stretch of 10 junction bases matches TRBD2. The CDR3 has the sequence CASSSTSGMGGEQFF. In nucleotides, the sequence is TGTGCCAGCAGCTCCACTAGCGGGATGGGGGGTGAGCAGTTCTTC.